These T cell receptor beta chains were read from a single sample in a study of beta chain features in type 1 diabetes. Sequencing was performed with immunoSEQ multiplex PCR; in TCRdb, only in-frame clones are kept and a portion is missing. The sample contains around 250,000 clones, approximately 24% of which appear only once. Sequencing was carried out using naive CD4+ T cells from blood. The receptors originated from a young woman with type 1 diabetes. Each CDR3 is given with its conserved first and last residue. D genes are given only for firm matches. Expanded clones get a size class; other rows say once, few or many, or leave the size out.

few	TRBV29-1	TRBJ1-3	NA	CSVELDTSGNTIYF	TGCAGCGTTGAACTGGACACCTCTGGAAACACCATATATTTT
NA	TRBV11-2	TRBJ2-3	TRBD2	CASSLPASGSDTQYF	TGTGCCAGCAGCTTACCGGCTAGCGGGTCCGATACGCAGTATTTT
NA	TRBV9	TRBJ2-5	NA	CASSGQGFQETQYF	TGTGCCAGCAGCGGGCAGGGTTTCCAAGAGACCCAGTACTTC
NA	TRBV11-1	TRBJ2-7	TRBD2	CASSPGLAGGKEQYF	TGTGCCAGCAGCCCCGGCCTAGCGGGAGGTAAGGAGCAGTACTTC
NA	TRBV7-9	TRBJ1-4	NA	CASSLAANEKLFF	TGTGCCAGCAGCTTGGCAGCTAATGAAAAACTGTTTTTT
NA	TRBV25-1	TRBJ1-2	TRBD1	CASSVGQGADYGYTF	TGTGCCAGCAGTGTAGGACAGGGGGCGGACTATGGCTACACCTTC
NA	TRBV4-1	TRBJ1-1	TRBD1	CASSQVGQGLRNTEAFF	TGCGCCAGCAGCCAAGTGGGACAGGGGCTTAGGAACACTGAAGCTTTCTTT
NA	TRBV28	TRBJ2-5	TRBD2	CASSLSLAGQETQYF	TGTGCCAGCAGTTTAAGCCTAGCGGGACAAGAGACCCAGTACTTC
NA	TRBV28	TRBJ1-1	NA	CASRPTGFTEAFF	TGTGCCAGCAGACCCACAGGGTTCACTGAAGCTTTCTTT
NA	TRBV4-1	TRBJ2-7	TRBD2	CASSKPSGTYEQYF	TGCGCCAGCAGTAAGCCTAGCGGGACTTACGAGCAGTACTTC
NA	TRBV11-2	TRBJ2-1	TRBD2	CASSTRTSGRASYNEQFF	TGTGCCAGCAGCACACGGACTAGCGGGAGGGCCTCCTACAATGAGCAGTTCTTC
NA	TRBV5-1	TRBJ2-5	TRBD2	CASSLRTRWETQYF	TGCGCCAGCAGCTTGCGGACTAGATGGGAGACCCAGTACTTC
NA	TRBV4-1	TRBJ1-2	NA	CASSLTGIYGYTF	TGCGCCAGCAGCCTGACAGGCATCTATGGCTACACCTTC
few	TRBV9	TRBJ2-7	TRBD1	CASSVGPGQSYEQYF	TGTGCCAGCAGCGTAGGTCCGGGACAGTCCTACGAGCAGTACTTC
NA	TRBV29-1	TRBJ2-3	TRBD2	CSSGTSGSQDTQYF	TGCAGCTCCGGGACTAGCGGGAGCCAAGATACGCAGTATTTT
few	TRBV5-1	TRBJ2-7	NA	CASSLVGSGSPYEQYF	TGCGCCAGCAGCTTGGTAGGGTCTGGGAGCCCCTACGAGCAGTACTTC
NA	TRBV5-1	TRBJ1-2	TRBD1	CASSMDRVDYGYTF	TGCGCCAGCAGCATGGACAGGGTCGACTATGGCTACACCTTC
few	TRBV6-5	TRBJ1-2	TRBD1	CAAAGQGRYGYTF	TGTGCCGCCGCGGGACAGGGACGCTATGGCTACACCTTC
few	TRBV2	TRBJ2-5	NA	CASCLILTGQETQYF	TGTGCCAGCTGTCTAATACTAACAGGCCAAGAGACCCAGTACTTC
few	TRBV4-1	TRBJ2-2	NA	CASSQEQNSGGELFF	TGCGCCAGCAGCCAAGAACAAAACAGTGGCGGGGAGCTGTTTTTT
few	TRBV9	TRBJ2-1	TRBD2	CASSAGTSGYSYNEQFF	TGTGCCAGCAGCGCGGGGACTAGCGGGTACTCCTACAATGAGCAGTTCTTC
NA	TRBV6-1	TRBJ1-5	NA	CASSEGYQAQPQHF	TGTGCCAGCAGTGAAGGTTATCAGGCTCAGCCCCAGCATTTT
few	TRBV5-1	TRBJ2-5	TRBD2	CASSLSGGTRIETQYF	TGCGCCAGCAGCTTATCGGGAGGCACGAGGATCGAGACCCAGTACTTC
NA	TRBV27	TRBJ2-7	NA	CASSSWGGARGGEQYF	TGTGCCAGCAGTTCTTGGGGTGGGGCTAGAGGGGGCGAGCAGTACTTC